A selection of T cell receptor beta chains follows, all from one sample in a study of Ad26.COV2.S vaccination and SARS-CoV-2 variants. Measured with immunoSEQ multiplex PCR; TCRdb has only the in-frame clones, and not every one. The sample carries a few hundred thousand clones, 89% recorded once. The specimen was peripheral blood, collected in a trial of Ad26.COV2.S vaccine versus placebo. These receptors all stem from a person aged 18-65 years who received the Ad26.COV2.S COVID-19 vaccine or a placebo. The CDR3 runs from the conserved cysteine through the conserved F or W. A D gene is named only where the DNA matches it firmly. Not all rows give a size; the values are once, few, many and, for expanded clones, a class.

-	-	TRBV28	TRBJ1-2	TGTGCCAGCAGTTTCTGGGGTACAGGGAACTATGGCTACACCTTC	CASSFWGTGNYGYTF
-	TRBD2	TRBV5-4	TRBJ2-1	TGTGCCAGCAGTCTGCTGGCGGGAGTCAATGAGCAGTTCTTC	CASSLLAGVNEQFF
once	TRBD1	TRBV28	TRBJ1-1	TGTGCCAGCAGTTTAACGGGACAGGTGAACACTGAAGCTTTCTTT	CASSLTGQVNTEAFF
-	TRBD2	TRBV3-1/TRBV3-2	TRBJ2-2	TGTGCCAGCAGCCAAGATCGGGGTAGCGGGATCGGGGAGCTGTTTTTT	CASSQDRGSGIGELFF
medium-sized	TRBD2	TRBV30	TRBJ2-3	TGTGCCTGGAGTGGACTAGCGGGAGCAGATACGCAGTATTTT	CAWSGLAGADTQYF
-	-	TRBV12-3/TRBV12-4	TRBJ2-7	TGTGCCAGCAGTTTAATACGGGTCCACGAGCAGTACTTC	CASSLIRVHEQYF
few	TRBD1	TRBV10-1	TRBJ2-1	TGCGCCAGCAGTCCGGGACAGGGGGTGGTCTACAATGAGCAGTTCTTC	CASSPGQGVVYNEQFF
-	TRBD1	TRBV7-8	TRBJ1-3	TGTGCCAGCAGCTTGGGACAGGATGGAAACACCATATATTTT	CASSLGQDGNTIYF
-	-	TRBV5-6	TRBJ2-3	TGTGCCAGCAGCCCGATAAAGGGGATCTTGGTTCATACGCAGTATTTT	CASSPIKGILVHTQYF
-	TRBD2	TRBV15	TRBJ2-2	TGTGCCACCAGGCTAGCGGCGAACACCGGGGAGCTGTTTTTT	CATRLAANTGELFF
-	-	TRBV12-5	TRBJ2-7	TGTGCTAGTGGTTTGGTAGGAGAGCAGTACTTC	CASGLVGEQYF
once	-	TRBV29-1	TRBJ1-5	TGCAGCGTTGCGGAGGACAGAAATCAGCCCCAGCATTTT	CSVAEDRNQPQHF
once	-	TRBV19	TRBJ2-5	TGTGCCAGTAGTATAGCGAGGGCCCGAGGAGAGACCCAGTACTTC	CASSIARARGETQYF
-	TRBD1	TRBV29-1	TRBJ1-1	TGCAGCGTTGGACAGGGGGGGAACACTGAAGCTTTCTTT	CSVGQGGNTEAFF
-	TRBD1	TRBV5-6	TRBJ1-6	TGTGCCAGCAGCTTGGATGGGACAGGGGATTCACCCCTCCACTTT	CASSLDGTGDSPLHF
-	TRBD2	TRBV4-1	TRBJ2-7	TGCGCCAGCAGCCCTACCGGTGCGGGAGGGCTGTCCTACGAGCAGTACTTC	CASSPTGAGGLSYEQYF
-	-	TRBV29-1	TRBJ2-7	TGCAGCGTTGAAAGGCAGGGCGACGAGCAGTACTTC	CSVERQGDEQYF
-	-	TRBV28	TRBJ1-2	TGTGCCAGCAGTTTAGGAGGGAACTATGGCTACACCTTC	CASSLGGNYGYTF
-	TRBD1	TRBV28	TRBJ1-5	TGTGCCAGCAGCAGGACAGGGTTTAATAGCAATCAGCCCCAGCATTTT	CASSRTGFNSNQPQHF
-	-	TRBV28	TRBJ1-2	TGTGCCAGCAGTGTCCGGGACATAGGATATGGCTACACCTTC	CASSVRDIGYGYTF
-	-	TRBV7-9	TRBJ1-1	TGTGCCAGCAGCTTCAGGACAGCGAACACTGAAGCTTTCTTT	CASSFRTANTEAFF
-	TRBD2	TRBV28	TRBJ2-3	TGTGCCAGCAGTTTATGGGCTAGCGGGAGTGGGACAGATACGCAGTATTTT	CASSLWASGSGTDTQYF
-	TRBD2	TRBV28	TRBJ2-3	TGTGCCAGCAGTCTTACTAGCGGGTGGTTACGTACAGATACGCAGTATTTT	CASSLTSGWLRTDTQYF
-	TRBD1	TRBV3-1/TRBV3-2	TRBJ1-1	TGTGCCAGCAGCCAACACAGGGGGCAGGGCACTGAAGCTTTCTTT	CASSQHRGQGTEAFF
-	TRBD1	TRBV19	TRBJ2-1	TGTGCCAGTAGAACACAGCGGGACAGGGATTACAATGAGCAGTTCTTC	CASRTQRDRDYNEQFF
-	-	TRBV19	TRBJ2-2	TGTGCCAGTAGTATCAGACCGGCGGGCGGGGAGCTGTTTTTT	CASSIRPAGGELFF
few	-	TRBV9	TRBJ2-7	TGTGCCAGCAGCCCTGGTCTCCGTAGCTCCTACGAGCAGTACTTC	CASSPGLRSSYEQYF
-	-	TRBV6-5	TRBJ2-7	TGTGCCAGCCAAGGGGCAGGGCCCGCGCGGGAGCAGTACTTC	CASQGAGPAREQYF
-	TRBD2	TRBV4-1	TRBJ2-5	TGCGCCAGCAGCCAAGCGGGGCGGGAGGGCCGAGAGACCCAGTACTTC	CASSQAGREGRETQYF
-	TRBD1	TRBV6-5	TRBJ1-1	TGTGCCAGCAACGAAGGGGCAGGGGGAACTGAAGCTTTCTTT	CASNEGAGGTEAFF
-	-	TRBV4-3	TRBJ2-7	TGCGCCAGCAGCCAAGAATGGGCAGGCCTCCCCCCCGGGGACGAGCAGTACTTC	CASSQEWAGLPPGDEQYF
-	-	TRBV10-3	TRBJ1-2	TGTGCCATAGCCTCAGCTAACTATGGCTACACCTTC	CAIASANYGYTF
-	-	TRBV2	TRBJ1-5	TGTGCCAGCAGTTCACAGGGAGTCGATCAGCCCCAGCATTTT	CASSSQGVDQPQHF
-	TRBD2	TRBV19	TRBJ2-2	TGTGCCAGTAGTTGGACTAGCGGGCCCACCGGGGAGCTGTTTTTT	CASSWTSGPTGELFF
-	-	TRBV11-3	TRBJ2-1	TGTGCCAGCAGCTTAGATCTCAGGGGGGGTCCTCAGTTCTTC	CASSLDLRGGPQFF
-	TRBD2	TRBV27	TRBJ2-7	TGTGCCAGCAGGGAAAGCGGGAGTTACGAGCAGTACTTC	CASRESGSYEQYF
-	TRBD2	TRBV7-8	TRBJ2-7	TGTGCCAGCAGCTTAGGCCGGGACTATCGAGCCTACGAGCAGTACTTC	CASSLGRDYRAYEQYF
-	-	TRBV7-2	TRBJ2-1	TGTGCCAGCCAAAGATCCAGGGTAAATGAGCAGTTCTTC	CASQRSRVNEQFF
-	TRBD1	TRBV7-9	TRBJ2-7	TGTGCCAGCAGCTTAGAGGGGACAGGGGAATCCTACGAGCAGTACTTC	CASSLEGTGESYEQYF
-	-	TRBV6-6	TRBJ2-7	TGTGCCAGCAGTAAACAGGACTACGAGCAGTACTTC	CASSKQDYEQYF
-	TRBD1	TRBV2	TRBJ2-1	TGTGCCAGCAGTGAAAGGGGGCGGGCCTACAATGAGCAGTTCTTC	CASSERGRAYNEQFF
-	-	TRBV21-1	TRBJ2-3	TGTGCCAGCAGCAAAGTATGTTTCCAGGGCAGGGCTGGCACAGATACGCAGTATTTT	CASSKVCFQGRAGTDTQYF
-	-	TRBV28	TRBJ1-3	TGTGCCAGCAGTTTCGGCAGCTCTGGAAACACCATATATTTT	CASSFGSSGNTIYF
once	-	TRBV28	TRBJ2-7	TGTGCCAGCAGTGGGAGAAACGCGGCGGGCTCCTACGAGCAGTACTTC	CASSGRNAAGSYEQYF
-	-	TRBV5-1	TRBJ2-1	TGCGCCAGCAGCCGACCCACAACAGGGCCCAATGAGCAGTTCTTC	CASSRPTTGPNEQFF
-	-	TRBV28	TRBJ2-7	TGTGCCAGCAGTAATGGGCCAACGGGACCCCAGGGTTATTCCTACGAGCAGTACTTC	CASSNGPTGPQGYSYEQYF
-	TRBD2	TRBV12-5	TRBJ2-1	TGTGCTAGTGGTCCCTCCGGGGGAGCGGGAGTGGATGAGCAGTTCTTC	CASGPSGGAGVDEQFF
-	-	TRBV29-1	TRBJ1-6	TGCAGCGTGGCTGAGGGGGTCAATTCACCCCTCCACTTT	CSVAEGVNSPLHF
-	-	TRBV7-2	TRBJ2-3	TGTGCCAGCAGCTTGGGAAACCAGTTGGATACGCAGTATTTT	CASSLGNQLDTQYF
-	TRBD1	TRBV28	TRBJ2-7	TGTGCCAGCAGGGTCCTACAGGGGGCTTACGAGCAGTACTTC	CASRVLQGAYEQYF
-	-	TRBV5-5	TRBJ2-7	TGTGCCAGCAGCATGGCAGTCGCGGGCTCCTACGAGCAGTACTTC	CASSMAVAGSYEQYF
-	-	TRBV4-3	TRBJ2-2	TGCGCCAGCAGCCAATTTTCGGTGAACACCGGGGAGCTGTTTTTT	CASSQFSVNTGELFF
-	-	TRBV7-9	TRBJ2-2	TGTGCCAGCAGCCTCCCCACCGGACAGACCACCGGGGAGCTGTTTTTT	CASSLPTGQTTGELFF
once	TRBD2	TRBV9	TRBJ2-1	TGTGCCAGCAGCTCCGGGACTAGACCCAATGAGCAGTTCTTC	CASSSGTRPNEQFF
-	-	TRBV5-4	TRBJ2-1	TGTGCCAGCAGCTCTTCCCCCGACAATGAGCAGTTCTTC	CASSSSPDNEQFF